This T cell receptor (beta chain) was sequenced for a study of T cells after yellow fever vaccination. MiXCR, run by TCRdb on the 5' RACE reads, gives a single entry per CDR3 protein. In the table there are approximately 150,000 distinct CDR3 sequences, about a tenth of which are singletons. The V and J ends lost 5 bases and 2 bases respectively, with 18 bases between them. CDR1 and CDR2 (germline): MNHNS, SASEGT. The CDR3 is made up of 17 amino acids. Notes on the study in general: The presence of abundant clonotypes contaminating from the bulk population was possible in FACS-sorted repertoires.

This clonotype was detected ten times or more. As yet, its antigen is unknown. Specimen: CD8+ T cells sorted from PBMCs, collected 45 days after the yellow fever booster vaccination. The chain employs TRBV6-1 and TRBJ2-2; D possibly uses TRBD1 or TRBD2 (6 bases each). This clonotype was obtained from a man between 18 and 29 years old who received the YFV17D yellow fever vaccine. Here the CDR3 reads CASSFPGADYNTGELFF. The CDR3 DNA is TGTGCCAGCAGTTTCCCGGGGGCAGATTATAACACCGGGGAGCTGTTTTTT.